This T cell receptor beta chain was found in a study of blood T cell repertoires in COVID-19. For the study at large: There were acute and convalescent COVID-19 samples, and they came from the United States, Italy and Spain. Sources were T cells, B-cell-depleted T cells, or PBMCs; the material itself was cDNA or gDNA.

Per the original methods: Reference gene primer amplification in the assay estimated nucleated cell counts. The assay was immunoSEQ multiplex PCR, and TCRdb's table has in-frame clones only and misses some. V and J calls and clone size are as listed in that table; D and trimming were resolved from the DNA. The data hold about 260,000 clones, with roughly nine tenths observed a single time. The CDR3 is made up of 15 amino acids. V dropped 5 bases and J dropped 14; count of bases not matched to a gene: 17. CDR1 is MNHEY and CDR2 is SVGEGT in the germline V gene. This TCR was sampled from a man aged 55 to 69 who had recovered from COVID-19. The sequenced sample consisted of peripheral blood. The V call is TRBV6-2 or TRBV6-3, the J call TRBJ2-3; 9 nucleotides line up with TRBD1. The DNA for the CDR3 is TGTGCCAGCAGTGCCCCGGGACAGGGAGCCGTATGGTTGTATTTT. Protein: CASSAPGQGAVWLYF.